This T cell receptor (beta chain) was captured by sequencing in a study of monozygotic twins with cystic fibrosis. Study-level findings and limits: The repertoire was suggested to be naive-dominated, clonality median roughly 0.0091. V usage most resembled the co-twin in 13 of 16 pairs. In this small cohort, shared CDR3 numbers showed no association with age, concordance or disease severity. Monozygotic CF twins shared more identical nucleotide clonotypes than unrelated patients.

Turning to this clone: Antigen: not known.

Profiling relied on immunoSEQ multiplex PCR, and the TCRdb table lists in-frame clones only, not all of them. The sample consists of about 22,000 clones, over 95% of them appearing once. Deletions cut 5 bases from V and 8 bases from J, with 11 bases between. This CDR3 is built from 12 residues. Germline values: CDR1 SGHTA, CDR2 FQGNSA. The chain is built from TRBV7-2 and TRBJ2-3; D gene ambiguous. The source of this sequence is a girl under 18 with cystic fibrosis. Sample: blood. The CDR3, as DNA: TGTGCCAGCAGCCCCCTAGTGATTACGCAGTATTTT. Protein sequence: CASSPLVITQYF.